This entry lists 28 T cell receptor beta chains sequenced from one sample in a study of T cell responses to AZD1222 COVID-19 vaccine. Some clones are missing from TCRdb's copy, which holds only in-frame ones; the method was immunoSEQ multiplex PCR. The repertoire holds 120,000 or so clones, 65% to 90% seen once, with about 27% in the top ten. The sequenced sample was peripheral blood, obtained 28 days after the second AZD1222 dose. The receptor set was obtained from an adult who received the AZD1222 COVID-19 vaccine.

The chain couples TRBV19 to TRBJ1-1; D ambiguous. Germline CDR1 and CDR2: LNHDA and SQIVND (reference sequence). Trimming left V 1 base short and J 11 bases short, with 11 bases between. The CDR3 runs to 12 residues. The CDR3 nucleotides are TGTGCCAGTAGTATAGGGCCACCTCCGGCTTTCTTT. Protein product: CASSIGPPPAFF.

The chain is built from TRBV15 and TRBJ1-4, with D perhaps matching TRBD1 (5 bases). V lost 5 bases, J lost 1 base, and 8 bases lay in between. Germline V gene lookup returns CDR1 LNHNV and CDR2 YYDKDF (reference sequence). The CDR3 length is 14 residues. In nucleotides, the CDR3 is TGTGCCACCAGCGAGGGGTTAACTAATGAAAAACTGTTTTTT. It yields the protein CATSEGLTNEKLFF.

J is TRBJ1-4 and V is TRBV15; D is possibly TRBD1 (5 bases). CDR1 is LNHNV, CDR2 YYDKDF, per germline (reference sequence). The V end was cut by 1 base, the J end by 0 bases, with 9 bases between. CDR3 length: 16 residues. The CDR3 DNA follows: TGTGCCACCAGCAGAGCGAAAGGGGCAACTAATGAAAAACTGTTTTTT. Protein sequence: CATSRAKGATNEKLFF. Drawing the rest from reference TRBV15 and TRBJ1-4, the complete variable domain is DAMVIQNPRYQVTQFGKPVTLSCSQTLNHNVMYWYQQKSSQAPKLLFHYYDKDFNNEADTPDNFQSRRPNTSFCFLDIRSPGLGDTAMYLCATSRAKGATNEKLFFGSGTQLSVL.

The chain uses TRBV7-2 and TRBJ2-7, with D hard to call. Trimming took off 3 bases at V and 0 bases at J, with 9 bases between the two ends. CDR1 and CDR2 from the germline V gene are SGHTA and FQGNSA. The CDR3 sequence is 14 residues long. CDR3 DNA sequence: TGTGCCAGCAGCTTGAGCCGGAGCTCCTACGAGCAGTACTTC. It codes for CASSLSRSSYEQYF.

The chain employs TRBV10-3 and TRBJ1-1; D perhaps matches TRBD1 (5 bases). Trimming cost V 3 bases and J 3 bases, with 11 bases left between them. The CDR3 is 14 residues long. Germline CDR1 is ENHRY and CDR2 is SYGVKD. CDR3 region: CAISEGALDTEAFF. CDR3 nucleotide sequence: TGTGCCATCAGTGAAGGGGCCCTGGACACTGAAGCTTTCTTT.

V gene TRBV5-4 combines with J gene TRBJ1-1; 9 bases agree with TRBD1. Per germline, CDR1 SGHNT and CDR2 YYREEE (reference sequence). CDR3 length: 14 amino acids. V lost 0 bases, J lost 11 bases, and 8 bases stayed unmatched. The CDR3 spells CASSLAGQGVGAFF. The CDR3 DNA reads as TGTGCCAGCAGCTTGGCGGGACAGGGTGTCGGGGCTTTCTTT.

The CDR3 DNA sequence: TGTGCCAGCAGCCGACATGGACAGGGAGGGACTAATGAAAAACTGTTTTTT. Protein product: CASSRHGQGGTNEKLFF. The chain is built from TRBV3-1 (or the pseudogene TRBV3-2) and TRBJ1-4, with 8 nucleotides matching TRBD1. The CDR3 extends over 17 amino acids. The V gene's germline CDR1 is LGHDT and CDR2 YNNKEL (reference sequence). Trimming took 4 bases from V and 2 from J; bases not matched to a gene: 9.

The chain joins TRBV5-6 to TRBJ1-5, with TRBD1 identical over 7 bases. This CDR3 is built from 15 residues. CDR1 and CDR2 (germline): SGHDT, YYEEEE. The V and J ends lost 4 bases and 1 base, in that order; junction bases with no gene match: 5. Here the CDR3 reads CASSLGTVSNQPQHF. CDR3 DNA sequence: TGTGCCAGCAGCCTGGGGACAGTGAGCAATCAGCCCCAGCATTTT.

This clone appeared a single time. This chain uses TRBV6-2 or TRBV6-3 with TRBJ1-5; D gene ambiguous. The germline CDR1 and CDR2 sequences are MNHEY and SVGEGT. The CDR3 is 18 residues long. Trimming pared 0 bases from V and 5 bases from J, leaving 20 bases between. The CDR3 DNA follows: TGTGCCAGCAGTTACTCGATCCGAGACCCTAGAAAGGATCAGCCCCAGCATTTT. Amino acid sequence: CASSYSIRDPRKDQPQHF.

This chain links TRBV19 with TRBJ2-7; D might be TRBD1 (6 bases). V lost 8 bases to trimming and J lost 2 bases, with 10 bases between them. This CDR3 has 12 amino acids. Germline loops: CDR1 LNHDA, CDR2 SQIVND (reference sequence). The CDR3 DNA reads as TGTGCCAGTGGAGAGGGGGCCTACGAGCAGTACTTC. The encoded protein is CASGEGAYEQYF.

In regard to this clone: Here the CDR3 omits its conserved ending phenylalanine or tryptophan, so a read error is the likely source. The limits of the CDR3 on the DNA are not certain, so only TCRdb's listed CDR3 is given. The CDR3 region is CASNKGIKPGLAGN. The rearrangement links TRBV10-1 to TRBJ2-7; TRBD2 reflects the table's D call only, with no check against the DNA. Germline loops: CDR1 WNHNN, CDR2 SYGVQD (reference sequence). The CDR3 comprises 14 residues, both ends counted.

This chain joins TRBV24-1 and TRBJ1-2, with 9 bases lining up with TRBD1. Looked up from germline, CDR1 is KGHDR and CDR2 is SFDVKD. After removal of 10 bases from V and 3 bases from J, the junction contained 5 bases not matched to a gene. The length of the CDR3 is 13 residues. The CDR3 DNA follows: TGTGCCACAAAAGGGACAGGGTACTATGGCTACACCTTC. As protein: CATKGTGYYGYTF.

This clone was recorded a few times. In DNA form, the CDR3 reads TGTGCCAGCAGTTTATACGGGACAGCGAGCTACGAGCAGTACTTC. The encoded protein is CASSLYGTASYEQYF. This chain joins TRBV28 and TRBJ2-7; TRBD1 matches at 7 bases. After removal of 1 base from V and 3 bases from J, the junction contained 6 bases not matched to a gene. In germline, CDR1 is MDHEN, CDR2 SYDVKM. The CDR3 consists of 15 residues.

The rearrangement uses TRBV7-2 and TRBJ2-3, with TRBD1 as a possible D gene (5 bases). The CDR3 is 17 amino acids. Germline V gene sequence: CDR1 SGHTA, CDR2 FQGNSA. Trimming left V 2 bases short and J 5 bases short, with 20 bases between. The CDR3 coding sequence is TGTGCCAGCAGCTTACGGGTCGGTCAGGGTTCGGGAGATACGCAGTATTTT. It yields the protein CASSLRVGQGSGDTQYF.

V gene TRBV10-3 combines with J gene TRBJ1-1; TRBD1 is a possible D gene (5 bases). Germline assignment: CDR1 ENHRY and CDR2 SYGVKD. CDR3 length equals 14 residues. Deletions cut 6 bases from V and 6 bases from J, with 17 bases between. The CDR3 reads CAISNPPGRAEAFF. In DNA form, the CDR3 reads TGTGCCATCAGCAACCCTCCAGGGCGCGCTGAAGCTTTCTTT.

This chain joins TRBV11-3 and TRBJ2-1; D possibly matches TRBD1 or TRBD2 (5 bases each). Germline CDR1 reads SGHNT; CDR2 reads YENEEA. Trimming cost V 2 bases and J 8 bases, with 13 bases left between them. The CDR3 is made up of 14 amino acids. CDR3 nucleotides: TGTGCCAGCAGCTTACGATCTAGCAGGGATGAGCAGTTCTTC. It encodes CASSLRSSRDEQFF.

The V gene is TRBV28, the J gene TRBJ2-1; the match to TRBD1 covers 8 bases. This CDR3 has 14 residues. Germline CDR1 is MDHEN and CDR2 is SYDVKM. The ends lost 2 bases at V and 8 bases at J; junction bases unmatched: 5. CDR3 residues: CASSLNRGADEQFF. DNA of the CDR3: TGTGCCAGCAGTTTAAACAGGGGGGCCGATGAGCAGTTCTTC.

The V and J genes are TRBV29-1 and TRBJ2-1; D uncertain. V was shortened by 0 bases and J by 8 bases, with 8 bases between the two germline ends. Germline V gene lookup returns CDR1 SQVTM and CDR2 ANQGSEA. The CDR3 extends over 12 amino acids. The CDR3 here is CSVEEGWDEQFF. For the CDR3, the DNA is TGCAGCGTTGAAGAGGGGTGGGATGAGCAGTTCTTC.

This clone appeared a few times. The chain employs TRBV2 and TRBJ2-7; possibly TRBD2 for D (6 bases). The CDR3 sequence is 11 residues long. In germline, CDR1 is SNHLY, CDR2 FYNNEI. V was clipped by 10 bases and J by 4 bases, with 11 bases between them. CDR3 DNA sequence: TGTGCCACCCGGGACTTTTACGAGCAGTACTTC. Translating gives CATRDFYEQYF.

This chain joins TRBV5-6 and TRBJ2-5; 12 positions agree with TRBD2. Unmatched junction bases numbered 3, after V lost 0 bases and J lost 0 bases. This CDR3 has 17 amino acids. CDR1 and CDR2 (germline): SGHDT, YYEEEE. The DNA of the CDR3 is TGTGCCAGCAGCTTGGGGACTAGCGGGACTTACCAAGAGACCCAGTACTTC. Protein sequence: CASSLGTSGTYQETQYF.

This clone was observed once. The J gene is TRBJ2-2, the V gene TRBV19, with TRBD2 matching over 14 bases. Looked up from germline, CDR1 is LNHDA and CDR2 is SQIVND (reference sequence). V lost 4 bases, J lost 0 bases, and 10 bases stayed unmatched. This CDR3 is 20 amino acids long. This CDR3 is CASSTRALGLAGANTGELFF. CDR3 in DNA: TGTGCCAGTAGTACCCGAGCCCTGGGACTAGCGGGAGCGAACACCGGGGAGCTGTTTTTT.

This sequence joins TRBV12-3 or TRBV12-4 and TRBJ2-7; weak D call: TRBD2 (5 bases). CDR3 length: 12 residues. Between the trimmed V and J ends, which lost 3 bases and 6 bases, there was a span of 9 bases. The CDR3 reads CASSLGSGEQYF. CDR3 in DNA: TGTGCCAGCAGTTTGGGCAGCGGCGAGCAGTACTTC.

The V and J genes are TRBV9 and TRBJ1-4, with D possibly being TRBD1 (5 bases). Between the trimmed V and J ends, which lost 0 bases and 7 bases, there was a span of 10 bases. This CDR3 is built from 14 residues. The germline V gene has CDR1 SGDLS and CDR2 YYNGEE. The CDR3 region has the DNA TGTGCCAGCAGCGTAGGGGTGACAGTTGAAAAACTGTTTTTT. Protein product: CASSVGVTVEKLFF.

In its sample, this clone was seen a few times. The CDR3 DNA sequence: TGCGCCAGCAGACGGACTCGTCCAGGGGGTTCCCACTATGGCTACACCTTC. Translation gives CASRRTRPGGSHYGYTF. The chain recombines TRBV23-1 with TRBJ1-2, with 7 bases aligning to TRBD1. TRBV23-1 is noted as an ORF with a role that remains uncertain. CDR3 size: 17 residues. Trimming cost V 6 bases and J 3 bases; bases outside gene matches: 16.

V gene TRBV28 combines with J gene TRBJ1-2, with D unclear. V gave up 6 bases and J gave up 7 bases, with 15 bases separating them. The CDR3 runs 13 residues. Germline V lookup: CDR1 MDHEN, CDR2 SYDVKM. Here the CDR3 reads CASSSGRTGGYTF. For the CDR3, the DNA is TGTGCCAGCAGCTCCGGTAGGACGGGTGGCTACACCTTC.

This clone was counted a single time. The V gene is TRBV10-3, the J gene TRBJ2-1; 12 bases agree with TRBD2. CDR1 ENHRY and CDR2 SYGVKD come from the germline V gene. V lost 4 bases and J lost 10; bases outside the gene matches: 11. The length of the CDR3 is 16 residues. In DNA, the CDR3 is TGTGCCATCAGTGGTCCCCCTAGCGGGGGGGAGGGGGAGCAGTTCTTC. Amino acids: CAISGPPSGGEGEQFF.

This chain joins TRBV10-3 and TRBJ1-6, with 7 bases that match TRBD1. This CDR3 contains 17 residues. Germline V gives CDR1 ENHRY, CDR2 SYGVKD. After removal of 0 bases from V and 7 bases from J, the junction contained 9 bases not matched to a gene. The CDR3 loop reads CAISESRGPGQNSPLHF. CDR3 in DNA: TGTGCCATCAGTGAGTCGCGTGGACCGGGACAGAATTCACCCCTCCACTTT.

Here the CDR3 DNA reads TGCGCCAGCAGCTTGGGAAGATGGACAGGGGAAGTAGATGGCTACACCTTC. Amino acids: CASSLGRWTGEVDGYTF. The chain recombines TRBV5-1 with TRBJ1-2; 9 nucleotides agree with TRBD1. CDR1 is SGHRS, CDR2 YFSETQ, per germline. J gave up 6 bases and V 0 bases, and 12 bases lay outside the gene matches. This CDR3 spans 17 amino acids.